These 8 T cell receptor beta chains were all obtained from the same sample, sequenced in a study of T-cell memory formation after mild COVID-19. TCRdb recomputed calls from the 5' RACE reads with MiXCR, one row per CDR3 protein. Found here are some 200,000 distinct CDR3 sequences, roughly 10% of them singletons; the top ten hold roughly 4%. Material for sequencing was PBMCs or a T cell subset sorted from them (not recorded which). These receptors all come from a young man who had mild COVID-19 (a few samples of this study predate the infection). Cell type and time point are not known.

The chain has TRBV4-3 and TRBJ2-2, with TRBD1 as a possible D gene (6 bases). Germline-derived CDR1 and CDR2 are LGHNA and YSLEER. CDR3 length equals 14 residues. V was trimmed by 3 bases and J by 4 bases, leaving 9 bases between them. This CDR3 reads CASSQQGFTGELFF. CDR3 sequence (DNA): TGCGCCAGCAGCCAGCAGGGGTTCACCGGGGAGCTGTTTTTT.

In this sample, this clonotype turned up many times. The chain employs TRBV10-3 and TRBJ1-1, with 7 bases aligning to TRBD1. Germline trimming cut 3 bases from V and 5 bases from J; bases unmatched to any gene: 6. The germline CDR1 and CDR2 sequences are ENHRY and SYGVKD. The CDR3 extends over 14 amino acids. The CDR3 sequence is CAISDRQGKTEAFF. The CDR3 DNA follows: TGTGCCATCAGTGACAGACAGGGAAAAACTGAAGCTTTCTTT.

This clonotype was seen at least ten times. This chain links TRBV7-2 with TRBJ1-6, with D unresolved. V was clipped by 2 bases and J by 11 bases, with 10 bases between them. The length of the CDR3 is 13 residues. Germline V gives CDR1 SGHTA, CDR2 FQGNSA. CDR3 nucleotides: TGTGCCAGCAGCTTAACAACCGCCCCACCCCTCCACTTT. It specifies CASSLTTAPPLHF.

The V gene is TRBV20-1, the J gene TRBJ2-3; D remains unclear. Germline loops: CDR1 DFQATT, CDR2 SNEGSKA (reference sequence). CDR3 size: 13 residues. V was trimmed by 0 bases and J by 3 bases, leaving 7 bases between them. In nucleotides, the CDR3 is TGCAGTGCTAGAGATTTCCCGACAGATACGCAGTATTTT. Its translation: CSARDFPTDTQYF.

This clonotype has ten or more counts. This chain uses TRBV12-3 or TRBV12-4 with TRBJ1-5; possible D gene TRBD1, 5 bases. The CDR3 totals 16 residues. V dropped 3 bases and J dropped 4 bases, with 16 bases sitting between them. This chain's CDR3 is CASSFWGRGGNQPQHF. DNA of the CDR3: TGTGCCAGCAGTTTCTGGGGACGGGGGGGGAATCAGCCCCAGCATTTT.

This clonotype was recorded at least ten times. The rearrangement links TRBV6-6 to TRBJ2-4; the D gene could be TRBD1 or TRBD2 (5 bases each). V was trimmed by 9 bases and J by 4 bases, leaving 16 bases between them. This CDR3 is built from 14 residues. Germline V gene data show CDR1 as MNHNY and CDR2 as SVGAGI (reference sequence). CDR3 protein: CASQPRDGKNIQYF. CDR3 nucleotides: TGTGCCAGTCAACCCCGGGACGGTAAAAACATTCAGTACTTC.

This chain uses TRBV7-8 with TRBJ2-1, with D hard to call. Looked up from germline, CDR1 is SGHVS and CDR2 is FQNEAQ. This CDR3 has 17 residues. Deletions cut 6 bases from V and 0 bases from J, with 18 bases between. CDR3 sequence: CASSSRTLQSSYNEQFF. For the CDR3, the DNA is TGTGCCAGCAGTTCTAGAACTCTCCAAAGCTCCTACAATGAGCAGTTCTTC.

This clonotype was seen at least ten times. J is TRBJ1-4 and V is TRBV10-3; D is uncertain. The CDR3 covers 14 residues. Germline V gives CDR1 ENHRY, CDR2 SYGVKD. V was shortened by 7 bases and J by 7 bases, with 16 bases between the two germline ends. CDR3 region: CAITQPVEGEKLFF. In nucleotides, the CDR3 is TGTGCCATCACCCAGCCTGTGGAGGGTGAAAAACTGTTTTTT.